This T cell receptor (beta chain) was recorded in a study of blood T cell repertoires in COVID-19. Study overall: Italy, Spain and the United States were the sources of the convalescent and acute COVID-19 samples. PBMCs, B-cell-depleted T cells, or T cells provided the cDNA or gDNA that made up the material.

Generated by immunoSEQ multiplex PCR, the TCRdb table keeps only in-frame clones and is missing some. The data contain approximately 89,000 clones, approximately 80% of them seen just once; the ten biggest clones take up roughly 50%. This CDR3 comprises 13 residues. V was trimmed by 6 bases and J by 10 bases, leaving 13 bases between them. The V gene's germline CDR1 is ENHRY and CDR2 SYGVKD. The sample consisted of peripheral blood. The clonotype originates from a human donor in a cohort sampled during active COVID-19. The chain has TRBV10-3 and TRBJ1-6, with D maybe TRBD1 (6 bases). The CDR3 protein is CAIRADSGSPLHF. The DNA for the CDR3 is TGTGCCATCAGGGCGGACAGTGGCTCACCCCTCCACTTT.